Listed here are 22 T cell receptor beta chains from one sample, sequenced in a study of cytomegalovirus exposure and HLA in healthy donors. The PCR employed 60 Vbeta primers together with 13 Jbeta primers. Assay used: immunoSEQ multiplex PCR; TCRdb lists only in-frame clones, some missing. The sample has 95,000 to 100,000 clones; about 83% are singletons. Sequences were obtained from PBMCs. The receptors were sampled from a man in his sixties in good health and CMV-seropositive.

This chain joins TRBV6-6 and TRBJ2-1; 11 nucleotides line up with TRBD1. Trimming cost V 7 bases and J 9 bases; bases outside gene matches: 5. Germline CDR1 is MNHNY and CDR2 is SVGAGI (reference sequence). The CDR3 covers 13 residues. This chain's CDR3 is CASKGQGAFEQFF. The CDR3 nucleotides read TGTGCCAGCAAAGGACAGGGGGCTTTTGAGCAGTTCTTC.

A note on this clone: Distinct nucleotide sequences in the sample also encode this CDR3. The chain has TRBV21-1 and TRBJ1-1; the D call in the table, TRBD1, was not verified against the DNA. TRBV21-1 is described as a pseudogene. The CDR3 loop spans 19 amino acids. CDR3 amino acids: CASSKERAGQGPLNTEAFF. CDR3 DNA: TGTGCCAGCAGCAAAGAACGGGCGGGACAGGGACCACTGAACACTGAAGCTTTCTTT.

J is TRBJ2-7 and V is TRBV27; 7 bases match TRBD2. The germline gives CDR1 MNHEY, CDR2 SMNVEV (reference sequence). CDR3 length: 13 amino acids. The V segment lost 8 bases and the J segment 3 bases; nucleotides outside the gene matches: 7. Here the CDR3 reads CASRWGLHYEQYF. In DNA, the CDR3 is TGTGCCAGCCGCTGGGGACTACACTACGAGCAGTACTTC.

This clone was counted between two and nine times. The rearrangement links TRBV6-1 to TRBJ2-7; D perhaps matches TRBD1 (5 bases). Trimming removed 5 bases from V and 1 base from J, with 12 bases in between. CDR1 MNHNS and CDR2 SASEGT come from the germline V gene. The CDR3 sequence is 14 residues long. The CDR3 sequence: CASSPKTASYEQYF. In DNA, the CDR3 is TGTGCCAGCAGTCCGAAGACAGCTTCCTACGAGCAGTACTTC.

The chain employs TRBV7-8 and TRBJ2-7; TRBD1 agrees at 9 bases. The CDR3 spans 13 residues. The germline CDR1 and CDR2 sequences are SGHVS and FQNEAQ. After removal of 3 bases from V and 5 bases from J, the junction contained 2 bases not matched to a gene. CDR3 sequence: CASSFTGGHEQYF. The CDR3 nucleotides are TGTGCCAGCAGCTTCACAGGGGGCCACGAGCAGTACTTC.

The gene calls are TRBV2 and TRBJ2-5, with D possibly TRBD2 on 5 matching bases. The CDR3 loop spans 13 amino acids. V lost 4 bases, J lost 5 bases, and 11 bases lay in between. Germline-derived CDR1 and CDR2 are SNHLY and FYNNEI. The CDR3 reads CASSVIPGETQYF. DNA of the CDR3: TGTGCCAGCAGTGTCATACCGGGGGAGACCCAGTACTTC.

The chain has TRBV29-1 and TRBJ2-6; D might be TRBD1 (5 bases). The germline V gene encodes CDR1 SQVTM and CDR2 ANQGSEA. The germline V and J ends were trimmed by 6 bases and 0 bases, with 9 bases remaining between them. This CDR3 has 14 residues. The CDR3 loop is CSVQDSSGANVLTF. The CDR3 nucleotides read TGCAGCGTCCAAGACAGCTCTGGGGCCAACGTCCTGACTTTC.

The chain employs TRBV28 and TRBJ2-7; TRBD1 agrees at 9 bases. CDR1 MDHEN and CDR2 SYDVKM come from the germline V gene. J was trimmed by 5 bases and V by 2 bases; bases with no gene match: 4. This CDR3 has 14 amino acids. CDR3 protein: CASSLRDREDEQYF. The CDR3 DNA reads TGTGCCAGCAGTTTAAGGGACAGGGAGGACGAGCAGTACTTC.

V usage is TRBV7-2 and J usage is TRBJ1-5; no clear D gene. V lost 6 bases and J lost 9, with 12 bases in between. Germline CDR1 reads SGHTA; CDR2 reads FQGNSA. The CDR3 extends over 12 amino acids. The DNA for the CDR3 is TGTGCCAGCAGGGCAGGAAATGGGCCCCAGCATTTT. It encodes CASRAGNGPQHF.

The chain is built from TRBV28 and TRBJ1-2; tentative D call: TRBD1 (6 bases). CDR1 MDHEN and CDR2 SYDVKM come from the germline V gene. The CDR3 is made up of 13 amino acids. The V and J ends lost 5 bases and 6 bases respectively, with 13 bases between them. The CDR3, as DNA: TGTGCCAGCAGTAAAGGGGGAAGGGATGGCTACACCTTC. It codes for CASSKGGRDGYTF.

This clone was counted a few times. V and J are TRBV5-6 and TRBJ1-1, with 7 positions matching TRBD1. Germline CDR1 SGHDT, CDR2 YYEEEE. The CDR3 totals 14 residues. Trimming cost V 4 bases and J 0 bases; bases outside gene matches: 3. The CDR3 nucleotides read TGTGCCAGCAGCGTGGGACAGCTGAACACTGAAGCTTTCTTT. Protein: CASSVGQLNTEAFF.

The chain combines TRBV12-5 with TRBJ2-3; D possibly corresponds to TRBD1 (6 bases). Germline lookup yields CDR1 LGHNT and CDR2 FRNRAP. The CDR3 contains 14 residues. The V and J ends lost 2 bases and 4 bases respectively, with 10 bases between them. This chain's CDR3 is CASGLYRVPDTQYF. CDR3 coding DNA: TGTGCTAGTGGTTTGTACAGGGTCCCAGATACGCAGTATTTT.

The gene calls are TRBV7-2 and TRBJ2-1; D call uncertain. Germline CDR1 is SGHTA and CDR2 is FQGNSA. The CDR3 extends over 15 amino acids. The ends were cut back, 1 base at V and 1 base at J, with 8 bases in the middle. This CDR3 reads CASSLGASSYNEQFF. The DNA for the CDR3 is TGTGCCAGCAGCTTAGGAGCTTCATCCTACAATGAGCAGTTCTTC.

Only a few counts were recorded for this clone. The chain recombines TRBV6-6 with TRBJ2-7; the match to TRBD1 covers 7 bases. CDR3 length equals 15 residues. With 4 bases clipped from V and 7 bases from J, the junction kept 13 bases outside the gene matches. Germline lookup yields CDR1 MNHNY and CDR2 SVGAGI (reference sequence). The chain's CDR3 is CASSSIGTALGEQYF. DNA for the CDR3: TGTGCCAGCAGTTCAATAGGGACAGCCTTGGGGGAGCAGTACTTC.

CDR3 sequence reads: CASSSWVSSGGPSYEQYF. DNA of the CDR3: TGCGCCAGCAGCTCGTGGGTCTCTAGCGGGGGGCCCTCCTACGAGCAGTACTTC. The chain employs TRBV5-1 and TRBJ2-7, with 11 bases fitting TRBD2. The V and J ends lost 3 bases and 0 bases, in that order; junction bases with no gene match: 11. This CDR3 contains 18 residues. Germline V gene data show CDR1 as SGHRS and CDR2 as YFSETQ.

The rearrangement links TRBV14 to TRBJ2-7; D remains unclear. The CDR3 is 14 amino acids. Germline V gives CDR1 SGHDN, CDR2 FVKESK. Trimming took 0 bases from V and 4 from J, leaving 10 bases between them. Written as DNA, the CDR3 is TGTGCCAGCAGCCAAGATTTACAGCATTACGAGCAGTACTTC. It specifies CASSQDLQHYEQYF.

The chain links TRBV29-1 to TRBJ1-4; D unclear. Germline V lookup: CDR1 SQVTM, CDR2 ANQGSEA. The V and J ends lost 5 bases and 12 bases respectively, with 19 bases between them. CDR3 length: 13 amino acids. The DNA for the CDR3 is TGCAGCGTTTGGACGGAGGATAATGGGGAACTGTTTTTT. Its translation: CSVWTEDNGELFF.

The J gene is TRBJ2-5, the V gene TRBV4-3, with 9 bases lining up with TRBD2. Trimming removed 5 bases from V and 2 bases from J; junction bases left unmatched: 6. This CDR3 is 15 amino acids long. CDR1 is LGHNA, CDR2 YSLEER, per germline. The CDR3 region has the DNA TGCGCCAGCAGCAGGCAGCGGGGGGTTCAAGAGACCCAGTACTTC. It yields the protein CASSRQRGVQETQYF.

The CDR3 sequence is CASSLVPGSYNEQFF. The CDR3 coding sequence is TGCGCCAGCAGCTTGGTTCCAGGTTCCTACAATGAGCAGTTCTTC. The chain combines TRBV5-1 with TRBJ2-1; D is uncertain. Germline CDR1 SGHRS, CDR2 YFSETQ. This CDR3 contains 15 residues. V lost 0 bases to trimming and J lost 1 base, with 8 bases between them.

J is TRBJ1-1 and V is TRBV2; 10 nucleotides line up with TRBD1. CDR1 and CDR2 (germline): SNHLY, FYNNEI. The CDR3 has 14 amino acids. With V trimmed by 4 bases and J by 4 bases, 3 bases remained unmatched. CDR3 sequence (DNA): TGTGCCAGCAGTGCCGGGACAGGGGCCACTGAAGCTTTCTTT. This sequence encodes CASSAGTGATEAFF.

The rearrangement joins TRBV19 to TRBJ1-5, with D unclear. Germline lookup yields CDR1 LNHDA and CDR2 SQIVND (reference sequence). V gave up 3 bases and J gave up 4 bases, with 16 bases separating them. The CDR3 has 16 amino acids. The CDR3 DNA follows: TGTGCCAGTAGTATTGAACAGATGGATCTTAATCAGCCCCAGCATTTT. Protein: CASSIEQMDLNQPQHF.

This chain links TRBV7-9 with TRBJ2-1, with D possibly matching TRBD1 (6 bases). V shed 2 bases and J shed 5 bases, with 19 bases lying between them. The CDR3 runs to 17 residues. Germline loops: CDR1 SEHNR, CDR2 FQNEAQ (reference sequence). CDR3 DNA: TGTGCCAGCAGCTTATACGGCAACAGTGACAGGAACAATGAGCAGTTCTTC. Amino acid sequence: CASSLYGNSDRNNEQFF. The whole variable domain, remainder taken from reference TRBV7-9 and TRBJ2-1, is DTGVSQNPRHKITKRGQNVTFRCDPISEHNRLYWYRQTLGQGPEFLTYFQNEAQLEKSRLLSDRFSAERPKGSFSTLEIQRTEQGDSAMYLCASSLYGNSDRNNEQFFGPGTRLTVL.